The 18 T cell receptor beta chains given below trace back to one sample, sequenced in a study. TCRdb re-analysed the 5' RACE reads in MiXCR, keeping a single row per CDR3 protein. The table shows roughly 64,000 distinct CDR3 sequences, with 20% to 25% occurring only once. Specimen: memory CD4+ T cells sorted from a lymph node. The subset is: memory CD4+ T cells, CD4+CD45RO+CD25-. The receptors come from a female donor with breast cancer.

This clonotype was detected a few times. The V and J genes are TRBV11-2 and TRBJ2-2; TRBD2 agrees at 13 bases. The J segment lost 2 bases and the V segment lost 7 bases, leaving 13 bases of the junction unmatched. The CDR3 runs to 19 residues. Germline CDR1 reads SGHAT; CDR2 reads FQNNGV. Written as DNA, the CDR3 is TGTGCCAGCACCAGAGGACTAGCGGGAGCCCAAGTTAACACCGGGGAGCTGTTTTTT. It encodes CASTRGLAGAQVNTGELFF.

The chain carries TRBV6-6 and TRBJ1-1; maybe TRBD1 (6 bases). The CDR3 length is 15 residues. In germline, CDR1 is MNHNY, CDR2 SVGAGI (reference sequence). V lost 5 bases to trimming and J lost 4 bases, with 17 bases between them. CDR3 nucleotides: TGTGCCAGCAGTACCACCACAGGGACGGGCACTGAAGCTTTCTTT. Its protein product is CASSTTTGTGTEAFF.

J is TRBJ2-6 and V is TRBV6-1; D is unclear. Germline CDR1 MNHNS, CDR2 SASEGT. Trimming took 11 bases from V and 8 from J, leaving 19 bases between them. The length of the CDR3 is 14 residues. CDR3 bases: TGTGCCGGCGCGAGCCCTATTGGAACCAACGTCCTGACTTTC. Amino acids: CAGASPIGTNVLTF.

This clonotype has ten or more counts. The rearrangement uses TRBV7-9 and TRBJ1-4; D call uncertain. CDR1 is SEHNR, CDR2 FQNEAQ, per germline (reference sequence). This CDR3 is built from 15 residues. V shed 1 base and J shed 4 bases, with 10 bases lying between them. The CDR3 loop reads CASSLGGDRNEKLFF. CDR3 DNA: TGTGCCAGCAGCTTAGGCGGGGATCGTAATGAAAAACTGTTTTTT.

The chain couples TRBV15 to TRBJ2-5, with D perhaps TRBD1 or TRBD2 (6 bases each). CDR3 size: 16 residues. Trimming removed 0 bases from V and 2 bases from J, with 13 bases in between. Germline CDR1 LNHNV, CDR2 YYDKDF (reference sequence). Written as DNA, the CDR3 is TGTGCCACCAGCAGAGATGGGGGGCGGCCTCAAGAGACCCAGTACTTC. Its protein is CATSRDGGRPQETQYF.

This clonotype was picked up many times. This sequence joins TRBV6-5 and TRBJ1-5, with D maybe TRBD1 (6 bases). This CDR3 is built from 13 residues. Germline V CDR1 and CDR2: MNHEY, SVGAGI. V was trimmed by 6 bases and J by 9 bases, leaving 15 bases between them. This CDR3 is CASRTGLMGPQHF. The CDR3 DNA reads TGTGCCAGCAGAACAGGGTTGATGGGGCCCCAGCATTTT.

The J gene is TRBJ2-5, the V gene TRBV2; D remains unclear. V gave up 8 bases and J gave up 5 bases, with 12 bases separating them. CDR3 length equals 12 residues. Looked up from germline, CDR1 is SNHLY and CDR2 is FYNNEI. Written as DNA, the CDR3 is TGTGCCAGCGGCTCAATGTGGGAGACCCAGTACTTC. Amino acids: CASGSMWETQYF.

The V gene is TRBV13, the J gene TRBJ2-7, with D perhaps TRBD1 (5 bases). The CDR3 contains 13 residues. V was shortened by 0 bases and J by 2 bases, with 5 bases between the two germline ends. Germline CDR1 PRHDT, CDR2 FYEKMQ (reference sequence). The CDR3 region has the DNA TGTGCCAGCAGCTTAGGGGGGCCCTACGAGCAGTACTTC. Amino acids: CASSLGGPYEQYF.

The table lists this clonotype with many counts. This chain joins TRBV4-1 and TRBJ1-5; D is unresolved. CDR1 is MGHRA and CDR2 is YSYEKL in the germline V gene. The CDR3 contains 13 residues. V gave up 0 bases and J gave up 3 bases, with 3 bases separating them. Here the CDR3 reads CASSQDFNQPQHF. CDR3 sequence (DNA): TGCGCCAGCAGCCAAGATTTCAATCAGCCCCAGCATTTT.

This clonotype has only a few counts. The final CDR3 position lacks the conserved phenylalanine or tryptophan, pointing to a likely read error. This chain uses TRBV20-1 with TRBJ1-2, with no clear D. The CDR3 consists of 12 residues. CDR1 and CDR2 from the germline V gene are DFQATT and SNEGSKA (reference sequence). CDR3 sequence reads: CSPGHLNYGYTL. DNA of the CDR3: TGCAGCCCTGGGCACCTTAACTATGGCTACACCCTC.

V usage is TRBV12-2 and J usage is TRBJ2-3; TRBD1 is taken as the D call from the table, unchecked against the DNA. TRBV12-2 is reported as a pseudogene. The CDR3 runs 15 residues. The CDR3 reads CASRSRTGRGDTQYF. CDR3 DNA: TGTGCAAGTCGCTCGAGGACAGGGAGGGGAGATACGCAGTATTTT.

This clonotype came up a few times. This rearrangement joins TRBV4-2 to TRBJ2-5, with unresolved D. This CDR3 has 13 amino acids. The germline V and J ends were trimmed by 3 bases and 3 bases, with 8 bases remaining between them. Germline CDR1 and CDR2: LGHNA and YNFKEQ. CDR3 DNA sequence: TGTGCCAGCAGCCAGGCCTCGGAAGAGACCCAGTACTTC. Protein product: CASSQASEETQYF.

This clonotype was recorded many times. This rearrangement joins TRBV29-1 to TRBJ2-3, with D possibly being TRBD1 (6 bases). V was clipped by 1 base and J by 4 bases, with 9 bases between them. The germline V gene has CDR1 SQVTM and CDR2 ANQGSEA. The CDR3 sequence is 13 residues long. The CDR3 here is CSVEVQGPDTQYF. As DNA, the CDR3 is TGCAGCGTTGAAGTTCAGGGGCCAGATACGCAGTATTTT.

Remarks on this clonotype: Germline and junction disagree at one end, which may indicate a read error. This chain connects TRBV7-2 to TRBJ2-3; 7 bases are shared with TRBD1. Looked up from germline, CDR1 is SGHTA and CDR2 is FQGNSA. CDR3 length equals 12 residues. The CDR3 protein is CAGSHAGTEQYF. The CDR3 bases are TGTGCCGGCAGCCACGCAGGGACAGAGCAGTATTTT.

This clonotype was counted many times. This chain uses TRBV6-6 with TRBJ1-2; D is unclear. Germline CDR1 reads MNHNY; CDR2 reads SVGAGI (reference sequence). With 6 bases removed from V and 2 bases from J, the gap between germline ends came to 10 bases. This CDR3 has 13 amino acids. CDR3 nucleotide sequence: TGTGCCAGCAGCCTTACTGCAAACTATGGCTACACCTTC. Protein sequence: CASSLTANYGYTF.

This clonotype was seen more than once but under ten times. The chain uses TRBV7-2 and TRBJ2-7; D remains ambiguous. Germline V gene sequence: CDR1 SGHTA, CDR2 FQGNSA. The CDR3 runs to 14 residues. V lost 5 bases to trimming and J lost 2 bases, with 13 bases between them. The CDR3 loop reads CASSLDRATYEQYF. Written as DNA, the CDR3 is TGTGCCAGCAGCCTCGATAGGGCAACCTACGAGCAGTACTTC. Filled out from reference TRBV7-2 and TRBJ2-7, the complete variable domain reads GAGVSQSPSNKVTEKGKDVELRCDPISGHTALYWYRQSLGQGLEFLIYFQGNSAPDKSGLPSDRFSAERTGGSVSTLTIQRTQQEDSAVYLCASSLDRATYEQYFGPGTRLTVT.

This clonotype was found a few times. The rearrangement uses TRBV12-3 or TRBV12-4 and TRBJ2-4, with 7 bases that match TRBD2. The trim removed 5 bases at V and 3 bases at J, leaving 7 bases unmatched. The CDR3 totals 15 residues. The chain's CDR3 is CASSPDGGGKNIQYF. The CDR3 nucleotides are TGTGCCAGCAGTCCCGATGGGGGGGGCAAAAACATTCAGTACTTC.

The table lists this clonotype with a few counts. This sequence joins TRBV5-1 and TRBJ1-6; D remains unclear. The V end was cut by 0 bases, the J end by 6 bases, with 7 bases between. Germline CDR1 SGHRS, CDR2 YFSETQ. CDR3 size: 14 residues. The CDR3 DNA sequence: TGCGCCAGCAGCTTGGACAGATTTAATTCACCCCTCCACTTT. Its protein product is CASSLDRFNSPLHF.